This T cell receptor (beta chain) derives from a study of blood T cell repertoires in COVID-19. Assay used: immunoSEQ multiplex PCR; TCRdb lists only in-frame clones, some missing. The sample contains about 280,000 clones, 85% to 90% of which appear only once. In assigning cohorts, the study relied on participant-reported clinical history. The CDR3 covers 15 residues. Germline V gene sequence: CDR1 MNHEY, CDR2 SMNVEV (reference sequence). Trimming removed 5 bases at V and 2 bases at J, with 12 bases between. The chain employs TRBV27 and TRBJ1-4; D unresolved. The source material was PBMCs or T cells enriched from blood (not recorded which). The sequence derives from a woman in her sixties or seventies who had recovered from COVID-19. Written as DNA, the CDR3 is TGTGCCAGCAGTCCGGGGTTTACGACTAATGAAAAACTGTTTTTT. This encodes CASSPGFTTNEKLFF.